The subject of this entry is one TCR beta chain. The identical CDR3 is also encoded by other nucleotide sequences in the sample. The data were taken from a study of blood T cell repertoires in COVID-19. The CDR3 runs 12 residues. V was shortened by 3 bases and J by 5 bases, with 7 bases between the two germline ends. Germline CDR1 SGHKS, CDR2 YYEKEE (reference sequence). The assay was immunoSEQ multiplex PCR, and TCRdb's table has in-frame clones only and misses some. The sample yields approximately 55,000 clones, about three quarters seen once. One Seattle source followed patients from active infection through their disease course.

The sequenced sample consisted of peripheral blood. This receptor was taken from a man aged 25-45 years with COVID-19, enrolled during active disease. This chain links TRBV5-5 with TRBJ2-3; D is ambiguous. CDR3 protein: CASSSGLDTQYF. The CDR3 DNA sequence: TGTGCCAGCAGCTCGGGTCTAGATACGCAGTATTTT.